A single sample gave rise to the 24 T cell receptor beta chains below, sequenced in a study of identical twins. TCRdb recomputed calls from the 5' RACE reads with MiXCR, one row per CDR3 protein. The repertoire consists of roughly 470,000 distinct CDR3 sequences, with roughly an eighth occurring once and the leading ten covering 0.98%. The sample also formed part of further work on yellow fever vaccine responses in identical twins.

The sample was CD4+ T cells sorted from blood. These receptors came from a young woman in good health.

This clonotype showed up just a few times. The V and J genes are TRBV25-1 and TRBJ2-2; no clear D. The CDR3 covers 14 residues. Germline-derived CDR1 and CDR2 are MGHDK and SYGVNS. Between the trimmed V and J ends, which lost 8 bases and 6 bases, there was a span of 16 bases. The CDR3 DNA follows: TGTGCCAGCTCAGTGATAGCTGGACCCGGGGAGCTGTTTTTT. Amino acids: CASSVIAGPGELFF.

This chain joins TRBV20-1 and TRBJ2-7; D is uncertain. CDR1 and CDR2 (germline): DFQATT, SNEGSKA (reference sequence). There are 13 residues in the CDR3. The ends were cut back, 3 bases at V and 2 bases at J, with 11 bases in the middle. The CDR3 is CSASRVTTYEQYF. In DNA form, the CDR3 reads TGCAGTGCTAGTCGGGTTACGACCTACGAGCAGTACTTC.

The V and J genes are TRBV19 and TRBJ2-7; D not resolved. V lost 5 bases, J lost 1 base, and 12 bases lay in between. CDR1 and CDR2 from the germline V gene are LNHDA and SQIVND (reference sequence). The CDR3 contains 14 residues. The CDR3 protein is CASSQTEKSYEQYF. The CDR3 DNA sequence: TGTGCCAGTAGTCAAACAGAGAAGTCCTACGAGCAGTACTTC.

The chain employs TRBV10-3 and TRBJ2-7; 9 bases align to TRBD1. Germline lookup yields CDR1 ENHRY and CDR2 SYGVKD. The CDR3 runs 14 residues. V lost 4 bases to trimming and J lost 5 bases; unmatched junction nucleotides: 6. In nucleotides, the CDR3 is TGTGCCATCAGTGTGGGACAGGGTATCGACGAGCAGTACTTC. Its protein product is CAISVGQGIDEQYF.

This clonotype appeared a few times. The J gene is TRBJ2-5, the V gene TRBV6-1; D might be TRBD1 (5 bases). The germline V and J ends were trimmed by 2 bases and 4 bases, with 5 bases remaining between them. The CDR3 length is 12 residues. Germline loops: CDR1 MNHNS, CDR2 SASEGT. The CDR3 is CASSEQGETQYF. DNA for the CDR3: TGTGCCAGCAGTGAACAGGGAGAGACCCAGTACTTC.

The V call is TRBV7-2, the J call TRBJ2-5; D is possibly TRBD2 (6 bases). CDR3 length: 15 residues. The V end lost 0 bases, the J end lost 7 bases, and 15 bases lay between the germline ends. CDR1 is SGHTA and CDR2 is FQGNSA in the germline V gene. The CDR3: CASSLAIPGGGTQYF. CDR3 nucleotide sequence: TGTGCCAGCAGCTTAGCGATCCCCGGGGGAGGGACCCAGTACTTC.

This chain links TRBV19 with TRBJ2-1, with D unclear. The CDR3 loop spans 14 amino acids. Germline V gene data show CDR1 as LNHDA and CDR2 as SQIVND (reference sequence). V lost 6 bases to trimming and J lost 0 bases, with 9 bases between them. Here the CDR3 reads CASRTQSSYNEQFF. CDR3 DNA sequence: TGTGCCAGTAGAACCCAAAGCTCCTACAATGAGCAGTTCTTC.

This clonotype was found a few times. One end of the junction fails to match germline, which may point to a read error. The chain recombines TRBV3-1 with TRBJ2-3, with 14 bases lining up with TRBD2. This CDR3 spans 16 amino acids. Germline V gene data show CDR1 as LGHDT and CDR2 as YNNKEL (reference sequence). Here the CDR3 DNA reads TGTGCCAGCAGCCCTTGGACTAGCGGGAGGACTGATACGCAGTGTTTT. Encoded protein: CASSPWTSGRTDTQCF.

This chain links TRBV7-9 with TRBJ2-7; maybe TRBD2 (6 bases). The length of the CDR3 is 14 residues. Germline V CDR1 and CDR2: SEHNR, FQNEAQ (reference sequence). Trimming took off 4 bases at V and 5 bases at J, with 15 bases between the two ends. DNA of the CDR3: TGTGCCAGCAGCTCACGCGGGGATTGGAACGAGCAGTACTTC. Amino acids: CASSSRGDWNEQYF.

The J gene is TRBJ2-7, the V gene TRBV5-5; TRBD2 is a possible D gene (5 bases). Germline CDR1 and CDR2: SGHKS and YYEKEE (reference sequence). Trimming took off 4 bases at V and 2 bases at J, with 19 bases between the two ends. CDR3 length equals 16 residues. The CDR3 nucleotides read TGTGCCAGCAGCACCCCACTTACCGGGAAGCCCTACGAGCAGTACTTC. It encodes CASSTPLTGKPYEQYF.

This clonotype was seen a handful of times. The chain is built from TRBV6-1 and TRBJ2-3, with unresolved D. This CDR3 contains 14 residues. The germline gives CDR1 MNHNS, CDR2 SASEGT. V shed 8 bases and J shed 1 base, with 13 bases lying between them. As DNA, the CDR3 is TGTGCCAGCGCGTCGAGGAGAGGCACAGATACGCAGTATTTT. Encoded protein: CASASRRGTDTQYF.

V and J are TRBV6-5 and TRBJ2-3, with TRBD2 matching 8 bases. The CDR3 is 14 amino acids. Per the germline V gene, CDR1 is MNHEY and CDR2 is SVGAGI. The V segment lost 4 bases and the J segment 5 bases; nucleotides outside the gene matches: 5. The CDR3 DNA reads TGTGCCAGCAGTTCACTAGCGGAAGGAGATACGCAGTATTTT. The encoded protein is CASSSLAEGDTQYF.

This clonotype showed up just a few times. V usage is TRBV7-2 and J usage is TRBJ2-3; no reliable D call. The ends were cut back, 4 bases at V and 2 bases at J, with 7 bases in the middle. CDR1 and CDR2 (germline): SGHTA, FQGNSA. The CDR3 loop spans 13 amino acids. In DNA form, the CDR3 reads TGTGCCAGCAGCTCACAAGCCACAGATACGCAGTATTTT. Protein: CASSSQATDTQYF.

The J gene is TRBJ2-7, the V gene TRBV10-1, with TRBD1 matching 7 bases. The CDR3 totals 15 residues. The ends lost 5 bases at V and 4 bases at J; junction bases unmatched: 11. The germline gives CDR1 WNHNN, CDR2 SYGVQD (reference sequence). In DNA, the CDR3 is TGCGCCAGCAGTTACCGGCACAGGGGTCTTTACGAGCAGTACTTC. This encodes CASSYRHRGLYEQYF.

This clonotype was counted between two and nine times. The CDR3 nucleotides read TGTGCCTGGGGGGCGGCTAGCGGGAGGGCCCCGAGCTCCTACAATGAGCAGTTCTTC. It specifies CAWGAASGRAPSSYNEQFF. The chain combines TRBV30 with TRBJ2-1; 12 positions agree with TRBD2. The CDR3 has 19 residues. Germline lookup yields CDR1 GTSNPN and CDR2 SVGIG (reference sequence). Losses at the gene ends were 5 bases for V and 0 bases for J; bases not matched to a gene: 14.

The J gene is TRBJ2-1, the V gene TRBV12-3 or TRBV12-4, with 13 bases identical to TRBD2. The J segment lost 0 bases and the V segment lost 7 bases, leaving 6 bases of the junction unmatched. CDR3 length: 17 amino acids. CDR3 amino acids: CASTKGTSGNSYNEQFF. The DNA for the CDR3 is TGTGCCAGCACCAAAGGGACTAGCGGGAACTCCTACAATGAGCAGTTCTTC.

This clonotype has a count of ten or more. The chain employs TRBV27 and TRBJ2-2; D perhaps matches TRBD2 (6 bases). Trimming removed 1 base from V and 4 bases from J, with 10 bases in between. Germline V gives CDR1 MNHEY, CDR2 SMNVEV (reference sequence). The CDR3 has 15 residues. CDR3 region: CASSLWLGGTGELFF. CDR3 in DNA: TGTGCCAGCAGTTTATGGTTGGGGGGCACCGGGGAGCTGTTTTTT.

This clonotype was counted between two and nine times. V is TRBV11-2 and J is TRBJ1-4, with TRBD1 matching over 7 bases. Germline CDR1 SGHAT, CDR2 FQNNGV. V gave up 4 bases and J gave up 5 bases; unmatched junction bases: 10. The CDR3 consists of 16 residues. The CDR3 spells CASSSPGKGQNEKLFF. The CDR3 DNA is TGTGCCAGCAGCTCTCCAGGGAAGGGACAGAATGAAAAACTGTTTTTT.

Many counts were recorded for this clonotype. The genes are TRBV4-3 and TRBJ2-7, with 8 bases matching TRBD1. The CDR3 is made up of 15 amino acids. The V and J ends lost 0 bases and 2 bases, in that order; junction bases with no gene match: 3. Germline CDR1 LGHNA, CDR2 YSLEER. CDR3 nucleotides: TGCGCCAGCAGCCAAGACCGGGACAGGACCTACGAGCAGTACTTC. This translates into CASSQDRDRTYEQYF.

V and J are TRBV28 and TRBJ1-1; D gene ambiguous. Trimming cost V 3 bases and J 7 bases, with 9 bases left between them. The CDR3 is made up of 12 amino acids. CDR1 is MDHEN, CDR2 SYDVKM, per germline. CDR3 sequence reads: CASSFRSFEAFF. The CDR3 DNA reads TGTGCCAGCAGTTTTAGGAGCTTTGAAGCTTTCTTT.

This clonotype was recorded a few times. The chain carries TRBV20-1 and TRBJ2-1, with 9 bases identical to TRBD2. The CDR3 is 12 amino acids. Germline trimming cut 6 bases from V and 9 bases from J; bases unmatched to any gene: 6. The germline gives CDR1 DFQATT, CDR2 SNEGSKA (reference sequence). The CDR3 here is CSASRLAVEQFF. The CDR3, as DNA: TGCAGTGCATCCCGACTAGCGGTTGAGCAGTTCTTC.

This clonotype was counted a few times. The J gene is TRBJ2-5, the V gene TRBV15, with TRBD2 as a possible D gene (5 bases). V was cut by 1 base and J by 3 bases, with 6 bases left in between. The CDR3 runs to 13 residues. CDR1 LNHNV and CDR2 YYDKDF come from the germline V gene (reference sequence). As DNA, the CDR3 is TGTGCCACCAGCAGAGCCGGGAAAGAGACCCAGTACTTC. Protein product: CATSRAGKETQYF.

The chain uses TRBV20-1 and TRBJ2-4, with D possibly TRBD2 on 5 matching bases. CDR1 and CDR2 (germline): DFQATT, SNEGSKA (reference sequence). V gave up 3 bases and J gave up 0 bases, with 12 bases separating them. There are 15 residues in the CDR3. CDR3 residues: CSASPSGLAKNIQYF. The CDR3 DNA follows: TGCAGTGCTAGTCCCTCAGGACTAGCCAAAAACATTCAGTACTTC.

This clonotype appeared a few times. The chain joins TRBV5-1 to TRBJ2-5, with D tentatively TRBD1 (6 bases). The CDR3 covers 13 residues. Between the trimmed V and J ends, which lost 6 bases and 2 bases, there was a span of 11 bases. Germline V gene sequence: CDR1 SGHRS, CDR2 YFSETQ. The DNA of the CDR3 is TGCGCCAGCACACGACAGGAGCAAGAGACCCAGTACTTC. It specifies CASTRQEQETQYF. Looking up the rest from reference TRBV5-1 and TRBJ2-5 gives the full variable domain: KAGVTQTPRYLIKTRGQQVTLSCSPISGHRSVSWYQQTPGQGLQFLFEYFSETQRNKGNFPGRFSGRQFSNSRSEMNVSTLELGDSALYLCASTRQEQETQYFGPGTRLLVL.